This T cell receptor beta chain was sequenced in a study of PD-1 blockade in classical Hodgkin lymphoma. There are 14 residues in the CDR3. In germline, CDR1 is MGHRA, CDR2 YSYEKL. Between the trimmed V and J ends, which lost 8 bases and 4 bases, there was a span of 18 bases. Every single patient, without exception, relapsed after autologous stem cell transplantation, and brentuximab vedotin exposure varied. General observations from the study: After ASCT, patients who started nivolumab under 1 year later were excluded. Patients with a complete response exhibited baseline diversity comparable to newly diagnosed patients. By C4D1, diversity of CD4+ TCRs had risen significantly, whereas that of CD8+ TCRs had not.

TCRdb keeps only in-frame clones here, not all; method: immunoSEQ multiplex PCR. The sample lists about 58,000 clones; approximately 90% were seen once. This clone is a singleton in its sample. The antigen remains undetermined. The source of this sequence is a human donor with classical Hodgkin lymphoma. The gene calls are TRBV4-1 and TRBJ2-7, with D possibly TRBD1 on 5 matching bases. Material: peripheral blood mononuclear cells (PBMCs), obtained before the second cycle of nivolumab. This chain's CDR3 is CASGWGPGPYEQYF. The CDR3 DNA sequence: TGCGCCAGCGGGTGGGGCCCAGGGCCGTACGAGCAGTACTTC.